What follows are 19 T cell receptor beta chains derived from one specimen sequenced in a study of tissue T cells after allogeneic stem cell transplantation. Stated time point: mouse harvest day 7 after allogeneic transplant. Each mouse received 10^7 T-cell-depleted marrow cells plus 10^6 splenic CD5+ T cells by tail vein. Profiling relied on immunoSEQ multiplex PCR, and the TCRdb table lists in-frame clones only, not all of them. This table has 9,000 to 9,500 clones, about half appearing once. The sequenced sample consisted of gut tissue. The source of these receptors is a female BALB/c mouse given C57BL/6 T cells with graft-versus-host disease after an allogeneic hematopoietic cell transplant.

On this clone itself: The germline and genes are mouse ones. The sequence runs out 1 residue before the end of the CDR3; the remainder is reconstructed from the germline J gene. Additional DNA sequences in this sample encode the identical CDR3. The chain recombines TRBV26 with TRBJ2-1, with a possible D match to TRBD2 (6 bases). This CDR3 is 14 amino acids long. The ends were cut back, 3 bases at V and 1 base at J, with 7 bases in the middle. The V gene's germline CDR1 is KGHPV and CDR2 FQNQEV (reference sequence). This CDR3 is CASSLWGNYAEQFF. CDR3 bases read: TGTGCCAGCAGTCTTTGGGGGAACTATGCTGAGCAGTTC.

Concerning this clone: The gene names here belong to mouse. The read finishes 1 residue shy of the CDR3 end, and the germline J gene is used to complete it. The chain employs TRBV17 and TRBJ1-3; D not certain. Between the trimmed V and J ends, which lost 3 bases and 0 bases, there was a span of 6 bases. The CDR3 has 14 amino acids. Germline loops: CDR1 MNHDT, CDR2 YYDKIL. Partial CDR3 DNA: TGTGCTAGCAGTAGTCGAAATTCTGGAAATACGCTCTAT. The encoded protein is CASSSRNSGNTLY. The whole CDR3 is CASSSRNSGNTLYF.

This clone was detected only a few times. The genes and germline here are from mouse. The read falls 1 residue short of the CDR3 end, and the missing part is taken from the germline J gene. The rearrangement uses TRBV14 and TRBJ2-5, with D hard to call. The CDR3 sequence is 14 residues long. Trimming removed 2 bases from V and 0 bases from J, with 7 bases in between. Germline lookup yields CDR1 SGHDT and CDR2 FRDEAV. Here the CDR3 reads CASSLWINQDTQYF. CDR3 DNA (partial): TGTGCCAGCAGTTTGTGGATTAACCAAGACACCCAGTAC.

The sample holds a few counts of this clone. Mouse gene names apply. Read coverage stops 1 residue before the CDR3 terminus; the germline J gene supplies the remainder. This chain joins TRBV26 and TRBJ2-4, with D unresolved. V was clipped by 6 bases and J by 0 bases, with 7 bases between them. The CDR3 covers 13 residues. From germline, CDR1 is KGHPV and CDR2 FQNQEV (reference sequence). CDR3 bases read: TGTGCCAGCAGCCACAATAGTCAAAACACCTTGTAC. Its protein is CASSHNSQNTLY. The CDR3 in its entirety is CASSHNSQNTLYF.

This clone was seen a few times. All gene names here are mouse names. The observed sequence ends 1 residue before the CDR3 terminus, with the missing tail filled in from the germline J gene. The chain employs TRBV26 and TRBJ2-7, with 12 bases matching TRBD1. Losses at the gene ends were 4 bases for V and 7 bases for J; bases not matched to a gene: 5. The CDR3 spans 14 residues. The germline V gene has CDR1 KGHPV and CDR2 FQNQEV (reference sequence). Incomplete CDR3 DNA: TGTGCCAGCAGTCACCGGGACAGGGGGCGAGAACAGTAC. Protein sequence: CASSHRDRGREQY. The entire CDR3 is CASSHRDRGREQYF.

This clone was observed a few times. Gene names are the mouse ones. The read halts 1 residue ahead of the CDR3 end, with the missing end drawn from the germline J gene. V is TRBV26 and J is TRBJ1-1; tentative D call: TRBD1 (5 bases). This CDR3 has 13 amino acids. The V end lost 4 bases, the J end lost 3 bases, and 9 bases lay between the germline ends. Germline values: CDR1 KGHPV, CDR2 FQNQEV (reference sequence). The DNA read from the CDR3 is TGTGCCAGCAGTCGTGGGGGAGACACAGAAGTCTTC. It encodes CASSRGGDTEVF. The full-length CDR3 reads as CASSRGGDTEVFF.

As concerns this clone: Gene names denote mouse genes. The observed sequence ends 1 residue before the CDR3 terminus, with the missing tail filled in from the germline J gene. J is TRBJ2-7 and V is TRBV12-2, with D possibly matching TRBD1 (7 bases). This CDR3 is 13 amino acids long. CDR1 and CDR2 from the germline V gene are SGHLS and HYDKME. Between the trimmed V and J ends, which lost 0 bases and 4 bases, there was a span of 9 bases. CDR3 sequence reads: CASSLRGRYEQYF. The part of the CDR3 DNA that was read is TGTGCCAGCTCTCTCAGGGGGCGATATGAACAGTAC.

In regard to this clone: The listed genes are named as in mouse. Read data end 1 residue before the CDR3 end; the end is taken from the germline J gene. V and J are TRBV12-2 and TRBJ2-7, with D unresolved. The CDR3 runs 9 residues. Trimming left V 0 bases short and J 7 bases short, with 0 bases between. Germline V gene data show CDR1 as SGHLS and CDR2 as HYDKME. CDR3 amino acids: CASSLEQYF. The CDR3 bases that were read are TGTGCCAGCTCTCTCGAACAGTAC.

In this sample, this clone turned up once. Gene names and germline refer to mouse. From the germline J gene comes the end of the CDR3, since the read stops 1 residue before it. This chain links TRBV26 with TRBJ2-1, with TRBD1 identical over 12 bases. Germline loops: CDR1 KGHPV, CDR2 FQNQEV (reference sequence). This CDR3 region has 17 residues. With V trimmed by 6 bases and J by 7 bases, 13 bases remained unmatched. This chain's CDR3 is CASSRGTGGAKVAEQFF. The CDR3 bases that were read are TGTGCCAGCAGCCGTGGGACAGGGGGCGCGAAGGTAGCTGAGCAGTTC.

This clone was seen more than once but under ten times. Mouse germline and gene names are used. Read coverage stops 1 residue before the CDR3 terminus; the germline J gene supplies the remainder. The chain couples TRBV3 to TRBJ2-2; a possible D gene is TRBD2 (6 bases). This CDR3 is 15 amino acids long. V was cut by 1 base and J by 2 bases, with 8 bases left in between. Per the germline V gene, CDR1 is SNHLY and CDR2 is FYNGKV (reference sequence). Partial CDR3 DNA: TGTGCCAGCAGCTTAGAGTGGGGGAACACCGGGCAGCTCTAC. Its protein is CASSLEWGNTGQLY. The whole CDR3 region reads CASSLEWGNTGQLYF.

As to this clone: Genes and germline are mouse. Read coverage stops 1 residue before the CDR3 terminus; the germline J gene supplies the remainder. The chain uses TRBV5 and TRBJ1-1; TRBD1 matches 7 bases. The CDR3 has 14 amino acids. Germline CDR1 reads LGHNA; CDR2 reads YNLKQL (reference sequence). V gave up 3 bases and J gave up 1 base; unmatched junction bases: 2. CDR3 DNA, as far as it was read: TGTGCCAGCAGCCATCGACAGGGGAACACAGAAGTCTTC. Translated, it gives CASSHRQGNTEVF. The complete CDR3 reads CASSHRQGNTEVFF.

As regards this clone: Mouse gene names apply. The sequenced fragment ends 1 residue before the CDR3 boundary, so the rest is inferred from the germline J gene. This rearrangement joins TRBV26 to TRBJ1-2; D is uncertain. The CDR3 length is 12 residues. CDR1 KGHPV and CDR2 FQNQEV come from the germline V gene (reference sequence). Trimming cost V 4 bases and J 0 bases, with 3 bases left between them. The CDR3 protein is CASSPANSDYTF. The part of the CDR3 DNA that was read is TGTGCCAGCAGTCCGGCAAACTCCGACTACACC.

This clone is labeled medium-sized (0.01 to 0.1%). The genes are named according to mouse. The CDR3 end falls 1 residue outside the read, so it is completed with the germline J gene. This chain links TRBV12-1 with TRBJ1-4, with TRBD1 as a possible D gene (6 bases). Between the trimmed V and J ends, which lost 1 base and 0 bases, there was a span of 14 bases. CDR3 length: 17 residues. CDR1 and CDR2 (germline): SGHSN, HYEKVE. Incomplete CDR3 DNA: TGTGCCAGCTCTCTGTTTGGGACATCCTTTTCCAACGAAAGATTATTT. Encoded protein: CASSLFGTSFSNERLF. The whole CDR3 is CASSLFGTSFSNERLFF.

On this clone: Gene names are mouse gene names. The part of the CDR3 DNA that was read is TGTGCCAGCAGTATGGGACTGGGAGTCTATGCTGAGCAGTTC. The encoded protein is CASSMGLGVYAEQF. The whole CDR3 protein is CASSMGLGVYAEQFF. The chain recombines TRBV19 with TRBJ2-1; 9 bases match TRBD2. Read coverage stops 1 residue before the CDR3 terminus; the germline J gene supplies the remainder. V trimming: 2 bases; J trimming: 3 bases; junction bases outside the gene matches: 3. The CDR3 runs to 15 residues. Germline CDR1 and CDR2: FNHDT and SITEND (reference sequence).

With regard to this clone: Gene names and germline match the mouse. The read ends 1 residue shy of where the CDR3 ends; the end is completed using the germline J gene. The V and J genes are TRBV26 and TRBJ2-3; 9 bases are a match to TRBD2. Unmatched junction bases numbered 4, after V lost 3 bases and J lost 3 bases. Germline values: CDR1 KGHPV, CDR2 FQNQEV (reference sequence). The CDR3 has 15 residues. CDR3 DNA, as far as it was read: TGTGCCAGCAGTCTATTGCTGGGGGGGGCAGAAACGCTGTAT. It specifies CASSLLLGGAETLY. The full CDR3 protein is CASSLLLGGAETLYF.

In the case of this clone: Germline and genes here are mouse. The sequenced CDR3 bases are TGTGCCAGCACCTGGGGGGCGCAAAACACCTTGTAC. Its translation is CASTWGAQNTLY. Given in full, the CDR3 is CASTWGAQNTLYF. The chain joins TRBV15 to TRBJ2-4; TRBD2 agrees at 8 bases. With the read ending 1 residue before the CDR3 end, the germline J gene is used to fill in that end. V lost 7 bases and J lost 3; bases outside the gene matches: 3. The CDR3 runs 13 residues. Germline V gene lookup returns CDR1 SGHND and CDR2 FRSKSL.

Only a few counts were recorded for this clone. Mouse names are used for the genes. Read data end 1 residue before the CDR3 end; the end is taken from the germline J gene. V gene TRBV12-2 combines with J gene TRBJ1-4, with 9 bases aligning to TRBD1. This CDR3 comprises 14 residues. With 4 bases clipped from V and 7 bases from J, the junction kept 6 bases outside the gene matches. Germline CDR1 SGHLS, CDR2 HYDKME. The CDR3 bases that were read are TGTGCCAGCTCCTCCGGGACAGGGCCCGAAAGATTATTT. Amino acid sequence: CASSSGTGPERLF. The full CDR3 reads CASSSGTGPERLFF.

This clone is labeled medium-sized. Germline and genes here are mouse. The read terminates 1 residue before the CDR3 end, so the remaining end is supplied by the germline J gene. The V and J genes are TRBV3 and TRBJ2-7, with 8 nucleotides matching TRBD1. CDR1 and CDR2 (germline): SNHLY, FYNGKV (reference sequence). The CDR3 runs 12 residues. Germline trimming cut 2 bases from V and 6 bases from J; bases unmatched to any gene: 0. The covered CDR3 bases are TGTGCCAGCAGCTTACAGGGGGCTGAACAGTAC. Its translation is CASSLQGAEQY. The whole CDR3 is CASSLQGAEQYF.

As to this clone: Each gene name is a mouse one. The observed sequence ends 1 residue before the CDR3 terminus, with the missing tail filled in from the germline J gene. The chain couples TRBV23 to TRBJ1-4; the table's D gene call, TRBD1, was not cross checked with the DNA. Germline lookup yields CDR1 KGHTA and CDR2 FQNQQP. This CDR3 is 17 amino acids long. The part of the CDR3 DNA that was read is TGCTCCAGCAGTCAATACCCCCTACAGGGTTCCAACGAAAGATTATTT. Amino acids: CSSSQYPLQGSNERLF. The complete CDR3 sequence is CSSSQYPLQGSNERLFF.